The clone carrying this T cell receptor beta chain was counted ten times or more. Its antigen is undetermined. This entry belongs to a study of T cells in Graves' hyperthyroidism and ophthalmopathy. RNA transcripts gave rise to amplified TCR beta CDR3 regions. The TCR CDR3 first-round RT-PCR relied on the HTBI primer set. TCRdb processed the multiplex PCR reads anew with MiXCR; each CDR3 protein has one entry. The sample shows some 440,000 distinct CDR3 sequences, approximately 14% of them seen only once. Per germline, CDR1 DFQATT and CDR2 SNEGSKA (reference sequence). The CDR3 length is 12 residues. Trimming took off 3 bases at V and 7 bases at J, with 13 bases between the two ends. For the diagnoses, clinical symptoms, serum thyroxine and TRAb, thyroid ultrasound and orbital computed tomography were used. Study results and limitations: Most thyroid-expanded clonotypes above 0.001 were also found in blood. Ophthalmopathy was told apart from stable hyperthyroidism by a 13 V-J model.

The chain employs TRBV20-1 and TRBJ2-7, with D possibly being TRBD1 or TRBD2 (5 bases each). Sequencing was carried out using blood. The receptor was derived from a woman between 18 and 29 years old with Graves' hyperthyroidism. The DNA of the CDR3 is TGCAGTGCTAGGGTCTGGGGGATGGAGCAGTACTTC. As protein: CSARVWGMEQYF.